This T cell receptor (beta chain) was recorded in a study of T cell repertoires in cytomegalovirus infection. About the research overall: Carrying CMV and the relevant HLA type showed in public TCR beta signatures.

The CDR3 is 11 amino acids. V was shortened by 5 bases and J by 6 bases, with 8 bases between the two germline ends. From germline, CDR1 is MDHEN and CDR2 SYDVKM. Study observations and caveats: The study found HLA-C-restricted CMV-specific TCR beta clonotypes dominating the ex vivo response.

TCRdb called the reads again in MiXCR, with one record for every CDR3 protein. This table holds a few hundred thousand distinct CDR3 sequences, roughly 22% found once. With respect to this clonotype: No antigen is known for it.

Material: CD8+ T cells from PBMCs. This rearrangement joins TRBV28 to TRBJ2-7, with no clear D. The clonotype comes from a human donor in good health (CMV status not recorded). Some clones in this sample may be carry-over from other donors' samples. The CDR3 DNA is TGTGCCAGCAGTCCTTGGGGCGAGCAGTACTTC. Its protein is CASSPWGEQYF.